A selection of T cell receptor beta chains follows, all from one sample in a study of shared clonotypes between healthy human individuals. This table comes from immunoSEQ multiplex PCR, and its TCRdb copy is limited to in-frame clones, with some not included. The sample lists about half a million clones; around 79% were seen once. The sample comprised PBMCs. The receptors shown here come from a woman in her thirties or forties in good health. Some clones in this sample may be carry-over from other donors' samples. Each CDR3 is given with its conserved first and last residue. The order of the fields is J gene, V gene, D gene, clone size, CDR3 DNA, CDR3 protein. A D gene is named only where the DNA matches it firmly. Clone size appears in some rows only: once, few, many, or a class for an expanded clone.

J: TRBJ2-1
V: TRBV5-1
D: TRBD2
size: NA
DNA: TGCGCCAGCAGCTATACTAGCGGGACCCGAGGGGAGCAGTTCTTC
CDR3: CASSYTSGTRGEQFF

J: TRBJ2-7
V: TRBV6-6
D: TRBD2
size: NA
DNA: TGTGCCAGCTTACTAGCGGGAGTGGGCGAGCAGTACTTC
CDR3: CASLLAGVGEQYF

J: TRBJ2-7
V: TRBV7-3
D: TRBD2
size: once
DNA: TGTGCCAGCAGCTTAAAGGGACTAGAGCCCCACGAGCAGTACTTC
CDR3: CASSLKGLEPHEQYF

J: TRBJ2-1
V: TRBV10-2
D: NA
size: few
DNA: TGCGCCAGCAGCAAATCCTCGAACAATGAGCAGTTCTTC
CDR3: CASSKSSNNEQFF

J: TRBJ2-1
V: TRBV28
D: NA
size: NA
DNA: TGTGCCAGCGGGGCCGGAGGAAAGCAGTTCTTC
CDR3: CASGAGGKQFF

J: TRBJ2-1
V: TRBV4-2
D: TRBD2
size: NA
DNA: TGTGCCAGCAGCCAAGAGCCTAGCGGGTACAATGAGCAGTTCTTC
CDR3: CASSQEPSGYNEQFF

J: TRBJ1-2
V: TRBV5-1
D: NA
size: NA
DNA: TGCGCCAGCAGCCCGGATGCAAACTATGGCTACACCTTC
CDR3: CASSPDANYGYTF

J: TRBJ2-3
V: TRBV4-2
D: NA
size: NA
DNA: TGTGCCAGCGGTGGGATCCCAGACACGCAGTATTTT
CDR3: CASGGIPDTQYF

J: TRBJ2-1
V: TRBV27
D: NA
size: NA
DNA: TGTGCCAGCAGTTTCGGGGGCTATGAGCAGTTCTTC
CDR3: CASSFGGYEQFF

J: TRBJ2-1
V: TRBV7-9
D: NA
size: NA
DNA: TGTGCCAGCAGCTTACTAAGCAACAATGAGCAGTTCTTC
CDR3: CASSLLSNNEQFF

J: TRBJ2-7
V: TRBV5-1
D: NA
size: NA
DNA: TGCGCCAGCAGCTTCGGGCCAAGGGGTGGTGAGCAGTACTTC
CDR3: CASSFGPRGGEQYF

J: TRBJ2-1
V: TRBV18
D: NA
size: few
DNA: TGTGCCAGCTCACCACCGATGGACTCCCCCCGTGAGCAGTTCTTC
CDR3: CASSPPMDSPREQFF

J: TRBJ2-3
V: TRBV4-3
D: TRBD2
size: NA
DNA: TGCGCCAGCAGCAAGGGCGGGAGGCTAAGTAGTGGAACAGATACGCAGTATTTT
CDR3: CASSKGGRLSSGTDTQYF

J: TRBJ2-5
V: TRBV28
D: NA
size: NA
DNA: TGTGCCAGCAGTTTAGAAGAGACCCAGTACTTC
CDR3: CASSLEETQYF

J: TRBJ2-5
V: TRBV18
D: TRBD2
size: few
DNA: TGTGCCAGCTCACCAAACCGGGAGGGCCGGGTGACCCAGTACTTC
CDR3: CASSPNREGRVTQYF

J: TRBJ2-6
V: TRBV7-3
D: NA
size: NA
DNA: TGTGCCAGCAGCCCCCGCGCTACTGGGGCCAACGTCCTGACTTTC
CDR3: CASSPRATGANVLTF

J: TRBJ2-7
V: TRBV6-5
D: TRBD2
size: NA
DNA: TGTGCCAGCAGTTACCACCGAACTAGCGGCTACGAGCAGTACTTC
CDR3: CASSYHRTSGYEQYF

J: TRBJ2-1
V: TRBV2
D: NA
size: NA
DNA: TGTGCCAGCAGTGGGCCGGCCGGGGATGAGCAGTTCTTC
CDR3: CASSGPAGDEQFF

J: TRBJ1-4
V: TRBV5-1
D: TRBD1
size: NA
DNA: TGCGCCAGCAGCGAAGCGGGGACAGCAACTAATGAAAAACTGTTTTTT
CDR3: CASSEAGTATNEKLFF

J: TRBJ1-2
V: TRBV6-1
D: NA
size: NA
DNA: TGTGCCAGCAGTGGGGACATCTATGGCTACACCTTC
CDR3: CASSGDIYGYTF

J: TRBJ2-3
V: TRBV5-1
D: NA
size: NA
DNA: TGCGCCAGCAGCTTAGCGGGTCTTAGCACAGATACGCAGTATTTT
CDR3: CASSLAGLSTDTQYF

J: TRBJ2-3
V: TRBV7-2
D: NA
size: NA
DNA: TGTGCCAGCAGCTCCCGGAGGGATACGCAGTATTTT
CDR3: CASSSRRDTQYF

J: TRBJ2-1
V: TRBV7-2
D: TRBD2
size: few
DNA: TGTGCCAGCAGCCAACTAGCGGGAGTTAGTGGTGAGCAGTTCTTC
CDR3: CASSQLAGVSGEQFF

J: TRBJ2-1
V: TRBV10-2
D: TRBD2
size: NA
DNA: TGCGCCAGCAGTGAGGGACTAGCGCCGAATGTGCAGTTCTTC
CDR3: CASSEGLAPNVQFF

J: TRBJ1-2
V: TRBV30
D: NA
size: NA
DNA: TGTGCCTGGAGTTGGTCCGGATATGGCTACACCTTC
CDR3: CAWSWSGYGYTF

J: TRBJ1-2
V: TRBV4-2
D: NA
size: many
DNA: TGTGCCAGCACCAACCTTGTGCGTACCAGGGACTATGGCTACACCTTC
CDR3: CASTNLVRTRDYGYTF

J: TRBJ2-1
V: TRBV13
D: TRBD2
size: NA
DNA: TGTGCCAGCAGCTTCGGGACTAGCGGGTACAATGAGCAGTTCTTC
CDR3: CASSFGTSGYNEQFF

J: TRBJ2-7
V: TRBV4-1
D: TRBD2
size: NA
DNA: TGCGCCAGCAGCCGAGAGCGGGAGGCCTCAACCGAGCAGTACTTC
CDR3: CASSREREASTEQYF

J: TRBJ2-7
V: TRBV7-3
D: NA
size: NA
DNA: TGTGCCAGCAGCTCCGGCGGGGAGACCGAGCAGTACTTC
CDR3: CASSSGGETEQYF

J: TRBJ2-3
V: TRBV5-1
D: TRBD2
size: few
DNA: TGCGCCAGCAGCGCGACTAGCGTCACAGATACGCAGTATTTT
CDR3: CASSATSVTDTQYF

J: TRBJ2-7
V: TRBV15
D: NA
size: once
DNA: TGTGCCACCAGCAGAGGCAGGACTGCCTTCTACGAGCAGTACTTC
CDR3: CATSRGRTAFYEQYF

J: TRBJ1-6
V: TRBV7-9
D: NA
size: NA
DNA: TGTGCCAGCAGCTTAGGAGAGGCTAGTGTATCACCCCTCCACTTT
CDR3: CASSLGEASVSPLHF

J: TRBJ2-3
V: TRBV7-2
D: TRBD2
size: NA
DNA: TGTGCCAGCAGCCTATCTCTAGCGGGTTCTTGGAATACGCAGTATTTT
CDR3: CASSLSLAGSWNTQYF

J: TRBJ2-7
V: TRBV11-2
D: TRBD2
size: NA
DNA: TGTGCCAGCAGCCGGAGCGGGAGTACCTACGAGCAGTACTTC
CDR3: CASSRSGSTYEQYF

J: TRBJ2-7
V: TRBV5-4
D: NA
size: few
DNA: TGTGCCAGCGGTGGTCAGTACGAGCAGTACTTC
CDR3: CASGGQYEQYF

J: TRBJ2-5
V: TRBV10-2
D: NA
size: NA
DNA: TGCGCCACCACTGGGAGACCGTACCAAGAGACCCAGTACTTC
CDR3: CATTGRPYQETQYF

J: TRBJ2-3
V: TRBV9
D: TRBD2
size: few
DNA: TGTGCCAGCAGCGTAGGAGCGGGAGGTGGCACAGATACGCAGTATTTT
CDR3: CASSVGAGGGTDTQYF

J: TRBJ2-5
V: TRBV10-1
D: NA
size: NA
DNA: TGCGCCAGCAGCCACCGGGACCTCTTAACCCAGTACTTC
CDR3: CASSHRDLLTQYF

J: TRBJ1-5
V: TRBV19
D: NA
size: NA
DNA: TGTGCCAGTAGTACCCAGTACCGCCAGCCCCAGCATTTT
CDR3: CASSTQYRQPQHF

J: TRBJ2-5
V: TRBV27
D: NA
size: once
DNA: TGTGCCAGCAGTTTGAGGCGGTCCCAAGAGACCCAGTACTTC
CDR3: CASSLRRSQETQYF

J: TRBJ1-1
V: TRBV5-1
D: NA
size: NA
DNA: TGCGCCAGCAGCTTGGTTGGGGGAATGAACACTGAAGCTTTCTTT
CDR3: CASSLVGGMNTEAFF

J: TRBJ1-2
V: TRBV28
D: TRBD1
size: NA
DNA: TGTGCCAGCAGTTTGACAGGGGGGTTTCCCTATGGCTACACCTTC
CDR3: CASSLTGGFPYGYTF

J: TRBJ2-1
V: TRBV15
D: NA
size: NA
DNA: TGTGCCACCAGCAGCGAGGGCTACTACAATGAGCAGTTCTTC
CDR3: CATSSEGYYNEQFF

J: TRBJ1-1
V: TRBV29-1
D: NA
size: NA
DNA: TGCAGCGTTGAAGCGGGGAGATTTGGAGGCACTGAAGCTTTCTTT
CDR3: CSVEAGRFGGTEAFF

J: TRBJ2-7
V: TRBV5-8
D: TRBD1
size: NA
DNA: TGTGCCAGCAGCTTGCTTAGGGACAGAACCTACGAGCAGTACTTC
CDR3: CASSLLRDRTYEQYF

J: TRBJ1-5
V: TRBV4-1
D: NA
size: NA
DNA: TGCGCCAGCAGCCACATCAGGGGTGAACAAGGGCCCCAGCATTTT
CDR3: CASSHIRGEQGPQHF

J: TRBJ2-2
V: TRBV18
D: NA
size: NA
DNA: TGTGCCAGCTCACGTGGGGTGCCGAGTCAAAGCGGGGAGCTGTTTTTT
CDR3: CASSRGVPSQSGELFF

J: TRBJ1-1
V: TRBV30
D: TRBD1
size: NA
DNA: TGTGCCTGGAGTGCAGGGACAGGGTACGCTGAAGCTTTCTTT
CDR3: CAWSAGTGYAEAFF

J: TRBJ2-7
V: TRBV27
D: NA
size: NA
DNA: TGTGCCAACTCATGCTACGAGCAGTACTTC
CDR3: CANSCYEQYF

J: TRBJ1-5
V: TRBV28
D: NA
size: NA
DNA: TGTGCCAGCACAGGGTCGGGTGCTGTGCAGCCCCAGCATTTT
CDR3: CASTGSGAVQPQHF

J: TRBJ2-4
V: TRBV4-3
D: NA
size: NA
DNA: TGCGCCAGCAGCCAGGTACCGGGAGCTATCGTTCAGTACTTC
CDR3: CASSQVPGAIVQYF

J: TRBJ2-7
V: TRBV30
D: NA
size: NA
DNA: TGTGCCTGGAGCCGAGACCCGTACCGGATACGACAGTATGGGCAGTACTTC
CDR3: CAWSRDPYRIRQYGQYF

J: TRBJ2-7
V: TRBV18
D: NA
size: NA
DNA: TGTGCCAGCTCACCTGCTTCTTCCTACGAGCAGTACTTC
CDR3: CASSPASSYEQYF

J: TRBJ2-2
V: TRBV28
D: TRBD2
size: once
DNA: TGTGCCAGCAGTTTATCGCTAGCGGGAGTCTCCGGGGAGCTGTTTTTT
CDR3: CASSLSLAGVSGELFF

J: TRBJ2-1
V: TRBV5-1
D: NA
size: NA
DNA: TGCGCCAGCAGCTTGTCCCTAACAGGACCCAATGAGCAGTTCTTC
CDR3: CASSLSLTGPNEQFF

J: TRBJ1-1
V: TRBV30
D: NA
size: few
DNA: TGTGCCTGGAGTGACCAGGTACCTGAAGCTTTCTTT
CDR3: CAWSDQVPEAFF

J: TRBJ1-2
V: TRBV7-2
D: NA
size: NA
DNA: TGTGCCAGCAGCGCAGCCGACAGAACTAACTATGGCTACACCTTC
CDR3: CASSAADRTNYGYTF